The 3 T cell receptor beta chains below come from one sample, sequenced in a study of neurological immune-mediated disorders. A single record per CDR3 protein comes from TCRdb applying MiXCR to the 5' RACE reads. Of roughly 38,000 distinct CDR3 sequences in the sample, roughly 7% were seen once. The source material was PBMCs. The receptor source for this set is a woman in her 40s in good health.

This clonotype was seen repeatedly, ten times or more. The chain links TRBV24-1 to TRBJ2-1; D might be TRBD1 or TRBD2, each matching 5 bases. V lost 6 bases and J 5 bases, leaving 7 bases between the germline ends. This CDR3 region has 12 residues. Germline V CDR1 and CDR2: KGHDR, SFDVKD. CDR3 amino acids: CATSRGDNEQFF. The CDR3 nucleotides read TGTGCCACCAGTCGAGGGGACAATGAGCAGTTCTTC.

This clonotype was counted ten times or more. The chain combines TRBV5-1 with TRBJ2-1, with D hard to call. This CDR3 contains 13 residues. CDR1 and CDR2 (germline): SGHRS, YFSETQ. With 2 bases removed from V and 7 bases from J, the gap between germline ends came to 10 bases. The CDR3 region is CASSFRDGNEQFF. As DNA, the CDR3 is TGCGCCAGCAGCTTTCGAGACGGAAATGAGCAGTTCTTC.

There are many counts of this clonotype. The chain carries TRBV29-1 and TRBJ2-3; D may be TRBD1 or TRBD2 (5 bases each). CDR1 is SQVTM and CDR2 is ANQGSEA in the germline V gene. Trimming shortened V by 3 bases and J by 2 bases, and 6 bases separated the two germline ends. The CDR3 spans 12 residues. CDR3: CSVDGTTDTQYF. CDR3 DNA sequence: TGCAGCGTTGATGGGACCACAGATACGCAGTATTTT.